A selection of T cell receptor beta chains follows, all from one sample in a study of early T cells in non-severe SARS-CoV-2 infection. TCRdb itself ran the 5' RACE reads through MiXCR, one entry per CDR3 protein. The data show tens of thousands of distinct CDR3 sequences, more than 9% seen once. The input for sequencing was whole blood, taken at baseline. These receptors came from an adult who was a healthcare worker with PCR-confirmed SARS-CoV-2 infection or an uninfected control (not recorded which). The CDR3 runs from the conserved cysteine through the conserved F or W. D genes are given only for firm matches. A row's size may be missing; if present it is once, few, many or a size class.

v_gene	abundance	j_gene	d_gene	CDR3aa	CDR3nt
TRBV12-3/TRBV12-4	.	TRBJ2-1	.	CASKGPSSYNEQFF	TGTGCCAGCAAGGGCCCTAGCTCCTACAATGAGCAGTTCTTC
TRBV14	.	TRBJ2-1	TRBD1	CASSHRQGPYNEQFF	TGTGCCAGCAGCCATAGACAGGGACCCTACAATGAGCAGTTCTTC
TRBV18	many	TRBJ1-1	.	CASSPKQQGAVMNTEAFF	TGTGCCAGCTCACCTAAGCAGCAGGGAGCCGTTATGAACACTGAAGCTTTCTTT
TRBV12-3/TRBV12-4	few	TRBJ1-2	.	CASTTGRDYGYTF	TGTGCCAGCACCACAGGGAGGGACTATGGCTACACCTTC
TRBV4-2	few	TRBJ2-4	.	CASSPYLGVQNIQYF	TGTGCCAGCAGCCCCTACTTGGGGGTCCAAAACATTCAGTACTTC
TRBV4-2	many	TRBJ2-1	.	CASSPPGRVPNEQFF	TGTGCCAGCAGCCCACCTGGGCGGGTGCCCAATGAGCAGTTCTTC
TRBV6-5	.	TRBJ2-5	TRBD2	CASSPREIGETQYF	TGTGCCAGCAGCCCGCGGGAGATAGGAGAGACCCAGTACTTC
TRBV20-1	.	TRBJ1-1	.	CSARPGSPEAFF	TGCAGTGCTAGACCCGGGAGTCCTGAAGCTTTCTTT
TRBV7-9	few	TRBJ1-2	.	CASSLEYGYTF	TGTGCCAGCAGCTTAGAGTATGGCTACACCTTC
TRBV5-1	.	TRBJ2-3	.	CASSLPETDTQYF	TGCGCCAGCAGTCTACCAGAAACAGATACGCAGTATTTT
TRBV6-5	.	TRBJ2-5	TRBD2	CASSYSSGIPETQYF	TGTGCCAGCAGTTACAGTAGCGGGATCCCAGAGACCCAGTACTTC
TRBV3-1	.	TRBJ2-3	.	CASSPRRARYRDTDTQYF	TGTGCCAGCAGCCCACGCAGGGCAAGATACCGGGACACAGATACGCAGTATTTT
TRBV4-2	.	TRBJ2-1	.	CASSQDSWGSLYNEQFF	TGTGCCAGCAGCCAAGATTCTTGGGGGAGCCTGTACAATGAGCAGTTCTTC
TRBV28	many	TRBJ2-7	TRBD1	CASSTPGTGGARYEQYF	TGTGCCAGCAGTACCCCCGGGACAGGGGGCGCCCGGTACGAGCAGTACTTC
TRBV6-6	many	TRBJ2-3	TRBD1	CASSSGTGAHSTDTQYF	TGTGCCAGCAGCTCCGGGACAGGGGCCCATAGCACAGATACGCAGTATTTT
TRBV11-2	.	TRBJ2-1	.	CASSLGTPERQFF	TGTGCCAGCAGCTTAGGGACCCCGGAACGGCAGTTCTTC
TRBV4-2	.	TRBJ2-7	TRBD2	CASSLVELAGVGEQYF	TGTGCCAGCAGCCTGGTGGAACTAGCGGGAGTCGGCGAGCAGTACTTC
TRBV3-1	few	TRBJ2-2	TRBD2	CASSIGSGSGGELFF	TGTGCCAGCAGCATCGGAAGCGGGAGTGGCGGGGAGCTGTTTTTT
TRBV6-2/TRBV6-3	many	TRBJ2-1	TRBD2	CASRSWYGRVLNYNEQFF	TGTGCCAGCAGATCATGGTACGGGAGGGTCCTCAACTACAATGAGCAGTTCTTC
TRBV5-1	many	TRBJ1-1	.	CASSFTGTNTEAFF	TGCGCCAGCAGCTTTACAGGGACGAACACTGAAGCTTTCTTT
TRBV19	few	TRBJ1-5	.	CASSSPTGGNQPQHF	TGTGCCAGTAGTTCCCCCACGGGGGGCAATCAGCCCCAGCATTTT
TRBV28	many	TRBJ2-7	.	CATRLLNRGQYF	TGTGCCACCCGACTTCTTAATAGAGGGCAGTACTTC
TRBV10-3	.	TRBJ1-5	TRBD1	CAISDRQGLYQPQHF	TGTGCCATCAGCGATAGACAGGGGCTTTATCAGCCCCAGCATTTT
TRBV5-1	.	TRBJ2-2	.	CASSLVLTGELFF	TGCGCCAGCAGCTTGGTCCTCACCGGGGAGCTGTTTTTT
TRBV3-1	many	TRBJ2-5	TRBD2	CASSLRTSPTQYF	TGTGCCAGCAGCCTCCGGACTAGCCCAACCCAGTACTTC
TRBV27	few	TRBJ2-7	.	CASSLSAAIPYEQYF	TGTGCCAGCAGTTTATCGGCAGCAATACCCTACGAGCAGTACTTC
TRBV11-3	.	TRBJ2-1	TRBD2	CATQRLAGDNEQFF	TGTGCCACCCAAAGACTAGCGGGAGACAATGAGCAGTTCTTC
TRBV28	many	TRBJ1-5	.	CASSWPGPQHF	TGTGCCAGCAGTTGGCCAGGGCCCCAGCATTTT
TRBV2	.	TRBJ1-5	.	CASRGDGSSNQPQHF	TGTGCCAGCAGGGGGGACGGGAGTAGCAATCAGCCCCAGCATTTT
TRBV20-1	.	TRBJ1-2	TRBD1	CSAGQGSSGYTF	TGCAGTGCAGGACAGGGAAGTAGTGGCTACACCTTC
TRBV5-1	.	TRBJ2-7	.	CASNLQGLSSYEQYF	TGCGCCAGCAACCTTCAGGGCCTAAGCTCCTACGAGCAGTACTTC
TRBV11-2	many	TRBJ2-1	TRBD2	CASSRLTSGTIDEQFF	TGTGCCAGCAGCCGCCTGACTAGCGGGACAATCGATGAGCAGTTCTTC
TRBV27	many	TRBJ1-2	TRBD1	CASQGAANYGYTF	TGTGCCAGCCAGGGGGCGGCTAACTATGGCTACACCTTC
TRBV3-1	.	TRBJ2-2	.	CASSPGGFTGELFF	TGTGCCAGCAGCCCAGGGGGGTTCACCGGGGAGCTGTTTTTT
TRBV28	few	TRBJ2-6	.	CASSFRRSGANVLTF	TGTGCCAGCAGTTTTCGGCGATCTGGGGCCAACGTCCTGACTTTC
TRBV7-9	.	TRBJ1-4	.	CASSLSQGTNEKLFF	TGTGCCAGCAGCTTAAGCCAGGGAACTAATGAAAAACTGTTTTTT
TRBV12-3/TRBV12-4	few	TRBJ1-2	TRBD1	CASSSGTGKFYGYTF	TGTGCCAGCAGTTCCGGGACAGGAAAATTCTATGGCTACACCTTC
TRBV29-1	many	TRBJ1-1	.	CSVRLSEAFF	TGCAGCGTTCGACTCTCTGAAGCTTTCTTT
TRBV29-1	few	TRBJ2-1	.	CSVKGTGKNNEQFF	TGCAGCGTTAAAGGGACGGGGAAGAACAATGAGCAGTTCTTC
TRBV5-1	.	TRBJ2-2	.	CASSLGDANTGELFF	TGCGCCAGCAGCTTGGGAGACGCGAACACCGGGGAGCTGTTTTTT
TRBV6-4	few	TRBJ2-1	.	CATRGGDLLNEQFF	TGTGCCACCAGAGGAGGGGACCTACTCAATGAGCAGTTCTTC
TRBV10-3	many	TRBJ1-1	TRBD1	CAISGQGLNTEAFF	TGTGCCATCAGTGGACAGGGTTTGAACACTGAAGCTTTCTTT